This TCR beta chain was recovered during a study of blood T cell repertoires in COVID-19 (TCRdb year 2020). Regarding the research as a whole: Samples from collaborators originated in the United States, Italy and Spain and spanned both the acute and convalescent phases of COVID-19. The samples were drawn from the first 160 participants of the ongoing ImmuneRACE study and from 1,254 subjects provided by 6 global collaborators. The material from the prospective study consisted of cDNA or gDNA derived from T cells, B-cell-depleted T cells, or PBMCs. Where available, HLA class I and class II types were taken from metadata supplied by the sample provider and were not determined by assay-based typing. A freely available public database, intended as a resource for researchers studying the immune response to SARS-CoV-2, is where the repertoires were released. The dataset comprised deeply sampled blood TCRbeta repertoires from subjects exposed to, actively infected with, or recovered from COVID-19. Nearly every sample came with metadata listing a de-identified subject ID, COVID-19 status, age in years and sex.

Overall study outcomes, separate from this receptor: The amount of clinical and demographic metadata varied by source and participant and was provided uncurated.

This clone was seen a few times. Its antigen target is currently unknown. Within one base of it there is no much larger clone, and no base qualities were kept. Whole blood was collected in K2EDTA tubes by collaborating institutions according to the institutions' own protocols. For TCRbeta analysis, collaborators shipped samples in one of three forms: frozen whole blood, isolated PBMCs, or DNA extracted from either of those sample types. TCRbeta CDR3 regions were amplified from genomic DNA by means of the immunoSEQ Assay, a bias-controlled multiplex PCR. The study's own analysis went as follows. Within the assay, amplification of reference gene primers was used to estimate how many nucleated cells each sample contained. To quantify the absolute abundance of each unique TCRbeta CDR3 rearrangement, sequence reads were collapsed and filtered. Productive Simpson clonality was computed per sample as the square root of Simpson's diversity index over productive rearrangements. Here the immuneACCESS table is served through TCRdb, limited to in-frame sequences with V and J called. Missing clones are a known gap in these copies; in checked studies unresolved V genes cover under half, and the rest lacks a known reason. V, J and clone size are taken as reported in that table, and D and trimming were inferred from the DNA itself. Counted in this sample were around 150,000 clones; about 83% of them appeared once. The biggest ten clones account for around 4.5% of the sample.

Measured from the cysteine to the phenylalanine, the CDR3 is 14 residues long. Kept here is only the CDR3 DNA, which spans 42 bases and is read in frame from base 1. CDR1 and CDR2, looked up from the germline V gene (reference sequence), are LNHNV and YYDKDF. Trimmed from V: 0 bases; trimmed from J: 6 bases; junction bases lacking a gene match: 3. Sequenced input: peripheral blood. The chain links TRBV15 with TRBJ2-3, with TRBD1 matching 7 junction bases. The TCR sequence derives from a woman aged 40-49 years with acute or convalescent COVID-19. The DNA sequence follows: TGTGCCACCAGCAGAGAGACAGGGCGGGATACGCAGTATTTT. This encodes CATSRETGRDTQYF.